These T cell receptor beta chains were read from a single sample in a study of blood T cells in healthy people across ages. TCRdb fed the 5' RACE reads into MiXCR, producing one record per CDR3 protein. The sample carries approximately 810,000 distinct CDR3 sequences, 29% recorded once. The sample was blood. The receptors derive from a woman older than 75 in good health. Both conserved end residues are trimmed from each CDR3.

TRBJ1-6	TRBV6-5	ASRKGPLQDSPLH
TRBJ2-5	TRBV30	AWSAWTEQETQY
TRBJ1-1	TRBV7-9	ASRETEGHTEAF
TRBJ2-1	TRBV2	ASIGQPTGFNEQF
TRBJ2-7	TRBV20-1	SASSDRGGSYEQY
TRBJ2-1	TRBV7-3	ASSLLGNGRVQF
TRBJ2-1	TRBV24-1	ATSEMQGSNEQF
TRBJ2-1	TRBV7-9	ASSWTGGPGEQF
TRBJ2-1	TRBV6-6	ASSYSLGGGTNEQF
TRBJ2-5	TRBV7-8	ASSLAGTSDETQY
TRBJ2-7	TRBV9	ASSQWGGTYEQY
TRBJ2-1	TRBV15	ATSIPSGGYNEQF
TRBJ2-6	TRBV7-9	ASSQGGSGANVLT
TRBJ2-1	TRBV7-2	ASSPYLGGGKDEQF
TRBJ2-7	TRBV30	AWSVDRGQY
TRBJ2-1	TRBV18	ASSPFTGTDYNEQF
TRBJ1-4	TRBV25-1	ASRQGHEKLF
TRBJ1-1	TRBV20-1	SAGQGLNTEAF
TRBJ2-1	TRBV3-1	ASSQKGVDEQF
TRBJ1-2	TRBV27	ASSLSQGSHYGYT
TRBJ2-6	TRBV3-1	ASSPTTGSLFSGANVPT
TRBJ1-2	TRBV2	ASRGTAANYGYT
TRBJ2-7	TRBV12-3/TRBV12-4	ASSGQASYEQY
TRBJ2-5	TRBV18	ASSPRSGGGEETQY
TRBJ2-7	TRBV6-2/TRBV6-3	ASKTDRAYEQY
TRBJ1-5	TRBV5-1	ASTHSNQPQH
TRBJ2-3	TRBV20-1	SASMGQGTDTQY
TRBJ2-7	TRBV19	ASSPPFSGGPYEQY
TRBJ2-5	TRBV19	ASNEGGSEETQY
TRBJ1-5	TRBV27	ASSFTAFPSNQPQH
TRBJ2-5	TRBV20-1	SASAGQETQY
TRBJ1-5	TRBV2	ASSEPGDGNQPQH
TRBJ2-1	TRBV24-1	ATSDRTGLAGVNERF
TRBJ2-1	TRBV20-1	SALQGAGPYNEQF
TRBJ1-2	TRBV29-1	TSSRETNYGYT
TRBJ1-4	TRBV7-2	ASSSLRGEKLF
TRBJ1-2	TRBV30	ACGDPNYGYT
TRBJ2-2	TRBV7-2	VSSPDRANTGELF
TRBJ2-5	TRBV28	ASSLTLGTGAWETQY
TRBJ2-7	TRBV10-1	ASSGSEQY
TRBJ1-2	TRBV11-2	AGSLEGSYGYT
TRBJ2-3	TRBV20-1	SASPGTSGITDTQY
TRBJ2-4	TRBV7-2	ASSLVRQAGAKNIQY
TRBJ2-3	TRBV20-1	SARAPRDRGLTDTQY
TRBJ1-1	TRBV12-3/TRBV12-4	AGTILRNTEAF
TRBJ1-4	TRBV6-5	ASSYLGTGDEKLF
TRBJ2-1	TRBV15	ATSLETLRLEQF
TRBJ2-4	TRBV20-1	SLLGLAGANKNIQY
TRBJ1-1	TRBV5-1	ASSSNRGQEAF
TRBJ2-3	TRBV5-6	ASSLGQFSTDTQY
TRBJ2-1	TRBV24-1	ATSDPASSYNEQF
TRBJ2-3	TRBV7-2	ASSLYGTSGRGTDTQY
TRBJ2-3	TRBV4-3	ASSQDYSTDTQY
TRBJ1-2	TRBV10-1	ASSEGGDGYT